This passage covers 10 T cell receptor beta chains from one sample sequenced in a study of blood T cells in healthy people across ages. The authors ran a second PCR of roughly 6 to 11 cycles using a sample-barcoded 5' primer and a J-beta primer mix. TCRdb re-analysed the 5' RACE reads in MiXCR, keeping a single row per CDR3 protein. The repertoire holds about 1 million distinct CDR3 sequences, approximately 25% seen once, with approximately 0.75% in the top ten. These data were also reused for a study on T cells of mothers and their children.

Source material: blood. Source of these receptors: a girl aged 2 to 10 in good health.

The V gene is TRBV20-1, the J gene TRBJ2-5; D may be TRBD1 (6 bases). The DNA end lines up better with TRBJ2-7; the J call may be wrong. The CDR3 loop spans 14 amino acids. Germline V gene data show CDR1 as DFQATT and CDR2 as SNEGSKA (reference sequence). CDR3 in amino acids: CSALQGSGAYEQYF. The CDR3 DNA reads TGCAGTGCTCTACAGGGATCAGGCGCCTACGAGCAGTACTTC.

The J gene is TRBJ2-3, the V gene TRBV2; TRBD1 might be the D (7 bases). Germline V gives CDR1 SNHLY, CDR2 FYNNEI. The CDR3 runs 12 residues. CDR3 residues: CAGRGGTDTQYF. The CDR3 nucleotides read TGTGCTGGCAGGGGGGGCACAGATACGCAGTATTTT.

V usage is TRBV7-6 and J usage is TRBJ2-5, with TRBD2 matching 7 bases. The CDR3 runs 16 residues. With V trimmed by 1 base and J by 3 bases, 8 bases remained unmatched. Germline loops: CDR1 SGHVS, CDR2 FNYEAQ. Here the CDR3 reads CASSLVYGGLKETQYF. CDR3 nucleotides: TGTGCCAGCAGCTTAGTATACGGGGGGTTAAAAGAGACCCAGTACTTC.

This clonotype came up a few times. The chain is built from TRBV6-2 or TRBV6-3 and TRBJ1-5; D gene uncertain. V lost 5 bases, J lost 6 bases, and 2 bases lay in between. This CDR3 region has 10 residues. Germline lookup yields CDR1 MNHEY and CDR2 SVGEGT. CDR3 DNA: TGTGCCAGCAGTACTCAGCCCCAGCATTTT. Its protein is CASSTQPQHF.

This clonotype has only a few counts. The V gene is TRBV9, the J gene TRBJ2-5; D perhaps matches TRBD2 (6 bases). V dropped 6 bases and J dropped 4 bases, with 13 bases sitting between them. Per germline, CDR1 SGDLS and CDR2 YYNGEE. CDR3 length: 13 amino acids. CDR3 nucleotides: TGTGCCAGCACCCCTGGAGCGGGAGAGACCCAGTACTTC. Protein sequence: CASTPGAGETQYF.

The chain is built from TRBV20-1 and TRBJ2-6, with 9 bases lining up with TRBD1. Per the germline V gene, CDR1 is DFQATT and CDR2 is SNEGSKA (reference sequence). This CDR3 comprises 15 residues. Germline trimming cut 4 bases from V and 3 bases from J; bases unmatched to any gene: 4. The CDR3 is CSATQGAFGANVLTF. The CDR3 bases are TGCAGTGCTACACAGGGGGCCTTTGGGGCCAACGTCCTGACTTTC.

This clonotype showed up just a few times. This chain connects TRBV5-6 to TRBJ2-1; D remains unclear. The CDR3 extends over 12 amino acids. CDR1 and CDR2 from the germline V gene are SGHDT and YYEEEE. V was cut by 4 bases and J by 5 bases, with 7 bases left in between. The DNA of the CDR3 is TGTGCCAGCAGCACTTGGAACAATGAGCAGTTCTTC. This encodes CASSTWNNEQFF.

The chain recombines TRBV5-1 with TRBJ2-2; 7 nucleotides agree with TRBD1. The trim removed 2 bases at V and 4 bases at J, leaving 5 bases unmatched. There are 15 residues in the CDR3. CDR1 SGHRS and CDR2 YFSETQ come from the germline V gene. CDR3 nucleotide sequence: TGCGCCAGCAGCTTTACAGGGGTTCCCACCGGGGAGCTGTTTTTT. Its translation is CASSFTGVPTGELFF.

The chain joins TRBV6-1 to TRBJ1-1, with D uncertain. Germline lookup yields CDR1 MNHNS and CDR2 SASEGT. V lost 2 bases and J lost 8, with 9 bases in between. The CDR3 consists of 12 residues. This CDR3 is CASSEFAEEAFF. CDR3 DNA: TGTGCCAGCAGTGAATTTGCAGAAGAAGCTTTCTTT.

The genes are TRBV20-1 and TRBJ2-5; the match to TRBD2 covers 7 bases. V lost 5 bases and J lost 7; bases outside the gene matches: 10. From germline, CDR1 is DFQATT and CDR2 SNEGSKA (reference sequence). The CDR3 length is 13 residues. CDR3 nucleotides: TGCAGTGCTTTATCAACTAGCGAAGGGACCCAGTACTTC. Protein product: CSALSTSEGTQYF.